The 5 T cell receptor beta chains below were found in one sample sequenced in a study of T cells in Graves' hyperthyroidism and ophthalmopathy (dated by TCRdb to the late 2010s). Library preparation used multiplex PCR. The listed sequencing device is Illumina HiSeq 2000. Amplification of TCR beta CDR3 regions was carried out from RNA transcripts. For the first round of RT-PCR on the TCR CDR3, the HTBI primer set was used together with the Qiagen OneStep RT-PCR kit. TCRdb applied fastp at Q25 and MiXCR to the public reads, then kept only in-frame beta chains. CDR3 protein sequences are deduplicated, and each keeps its most common genes and DNA. The sample has roughly 700,000 distinct CDR3 sequences on record, 12% to 15% of them singletons. The top ten hold roughly 10% of the sample. Sequenced sample: blood. All receptors come from a woman between 18 and 29 years old with Graves' hyperthyroidism.

In its sample, this clonotype was seen many times. This chain joins TRBV12-3 or TRBV12-4 and TRBJ1-1; D is perhaps TRBD1 (5 bases). Trimming cost V 5 bases and J 6 bases, with 10 bases left between them. This CDR3 is built from 12 residues. The DNA of the CDR3 is TGTGCCAGCAGTCCCCAGACAGCTGAAGCTTTCTTT. It encodes CASSPQTAEAFF.

The rearrangement uses TRBV28 and TRBJ2-4; TRBD1 matches at 10 bases. The V gene's germline CDR1 is MDHEN and CDR2 SYDVKM. V dropped 5 bases and J dropped 7; count of bases not matched to a gene: 5. This CDR3 is built from 14 residues. The CDR3 protein is CASSLPGQGNIQYF. CDR3 coding DNA: TGTGCCAGCAGTCTACCGGGACAGGGGAACATTCAGTACTTC.

This clonotype was recorded at least ten times. The chain joins TRBV3-1 to TRBJ2-1; perhaps D is TRBD1 or TRBD2 (5 bases each). The V gene lost 3 bases and the J gene lost 6 bases, with 21 bases spanning the gap. This CDR3 is built from 17 residues. From germline, CDR1 is LGHDT and CDR2 YNNKEL (reference sequence). CDR3 amino acids: CASSQSSPGRFTNEQFF. CDR3 DNA sequence: TGTGCCAGCAGCCAGAGTAGCCCGGGACGGTTCACCAATGAGCAGTTCTTC.

J is TRBJ2-1 and V is TRBV15, with 8 bases lining up with TRBD2. Germline values: CDR1 LNHNV, CDR2 YYDKDF (reference sequence). V shed 0 bases, J shed 8 bases, and the junction held 9 bases outside the gene matches. This CDR3 region has 16 residues. CDR3 sequence: CATSRDLGLDGDEQFF. The CDR3, as DNA: TGTGCCACCAGCAGAGATCTGGGACTAGATGGAGATGAGCAGTTCTTC. Variable domain in full (rest from reference TRBV15 and TRBJ2-1): DAMVIQNPRYQVTQFGKPVTLSCSQTLNHNVMYWYQQKSSQAPKLLFHYYDKDFNNEADTPDNFQSRRPNTSFCFLDIRSPGLGDTAMYLCATSRDLGLDGDEQFFGPGTRLTVL.

The V and J genes are TRBV27 and TRBJ2-7; 8 bases align to TRBD1. Germline assignment: CDR1 MNHEY and CDR2 SMNVEV (reference sequence). This CDR3 has 15 residues. J gave up 5 bases and V 5 bases, and 11 bases lay outside the gene matches. The DNA for the CDR3 is TGTGCCAGCAGTCCAATTCTACAGGGGGGCCACGAGCAGTACTTC. Protein sequence: CASSPILQGGHEQYF.